One T cell receptor beta chain is described in this entry. The germline gives CDR1 SGHAT, CDR2 FQNNGV. The CDR3 is made up of 14 amino acids. Trimming removed 3 bases from V and 4 bases from J, with 12 bases in between. Generated by immunoSEQ multiplex PCR, the TCRdb table keeps only in-frame clones and is missing some. The data show 70,000 or so clones, approximately 92% seen once. The data stem from a study of OX40 agonist ivuxolimab in advanced cancers. This clonotype was sampled from an adult with an advanced solid tumor such as melanoma, head and neck, liver or kidney cancer. The sample was CD4+ or CD8+ T cells sorted from blood, taken in a trial of the OX40 agonist ivuxolimab. V is TRBV11-2 and J is TRBJ1-2; D call uncertain. CDR3 sequence reads: CASSFSGPIYGYTF. The CDR3 DNA is TGTGCCAGCAGCTTTTCCGGACCTATCTATGGCTACACCTTC.